This T cell receptor beta chain comes out of a study of shared clonotypes between healthy human individuals. This CDR3 spans 15 amino acids. Trimming took 0 bases from V and 0 from J, leaving 6 bases between them. Looked up from germline, CDR1 is MNHNS and CDR2 is SASEGT. Selected positively for CCR7 and CD45RO-negative, naive CD8 cells excluded terminally differentiated effector memory CD45RA+ cells. Libraries were prepared by immunoSEQ multiplex PCR; TCRdb keeps only in-frame clonotypes and omits some of them. The sample lists approximately 740,000 clones; about 92% were seen once. The sequencing sample was made of naive CD8+ T cells sorted from blood. The sequence derives from a man aged 25-40 years in good health. This chain links TRBV6-1 with TRBJ2-1, with no clear D. In DNA form, the CDR3 reads TGTGCCAGCAGTGAAGCTACGAGCTCCTACAATGAGCAGTTCTTC. Translated, it gives CASSEATSSYNEQFF.